This T cell receptor beta chain originates from a study of cytomegalovirus exposure and HLA in healthy donors. Broader study findings: A few V segments could not be told apart, such as TRBV6-2 and TRBV6-3, and were left out. In a later analysis, productive TCRs from donors in an Asian-associated ancestry cluster reportedly carried fewer N-insertions than the cohort mean.

CDR3 length: 16 amino acids. Germline CDR1 and CDR2: SGHNT and YENEEA. Of note for this clone: The antigen is not known. A junction boundary mismatches the germline segment, possibly from a read error.

Primers for the PCR totalled 60 Vbeta and 13 Jbeta. Original handling: In a later analysis, 75 million to 95 million unique TCR beta chains included roughly 11 million shared by two or more donors. TCRdb's copy holds only in-frame clones and misses some; the assay was immunoSEQ multiplex PCR. V, J and clone size derive from that table, while D and trimming were established from the DNA sequence. The sample has tens of thousands of clones; 70% to 85% are singletons. Input material: PBMCs. The rearrangement uses TRBV11-3 and TRBJ2-2; no definite D call. This TCR was recovered from a middle-aged man in good health and CMV-seronegative. The DNA for the CDR3 is TGTGCCAGCAGATTAGGTATAGGAGCGAACACCGGGGAGCTGTTTTTT. This sequence encodes CASRLGIGANTGELFF.